Following are 30 T cell receptor beta chains from one sample sequenced in a study of OX40 agonist ivuxolimab in advanced cancers. Repertoires were generated with immunoSEQ multiplex PCR, while TCRdb's copy carries only in-frame clones and drops some. The sample contains about 24,000 clones, approximately 78% of which appear only once. Sequenced material: CD4+ or CD8+ T cells sorted from blood, taken in a trial of the OX40 agonist ivuxolimab. The receptors stem from an adult with an advanced solid tumor such as melanoma, head and neck, liver or kidney cancer.

This clone was detected a few times. The chain employs TRBV7-2 and TRBJ2-5; D uncertain. The CDR3 has 13 amino acids. Looked up from germline, CDR1 is SGHTA and CDR2 is FQGNSA. Between the trimmed V and J ends, which lost 2 bases and 5 bases, there was a span of 9 bases. The CDR3 here is CASSLLGKETQYF. In nucleotides, the CDR3 is TGTGCCAGCAGCTTACTGGGGAAGGAGACCCAGTACTTC.

The chain carries TRBV2 and TRBJ1-2, with D maybe TRBD1 (6 bases). V lost 8 bases and J lost 0, with 13 bases in between. The CDR3 loop spans 14 amino acids. Germline loops: CDR1 SNHLY, CDR2 FYNNEI. The CDR3 protein is CASVGGQTNYGYTF. DNA of the CDR3: TGTGCCAGCGTTGGGGGACAAACTAACTATGGCTACACCTTC.

The V and J genes are TRBV7-2 and TRBJ1-4; D remains unclear. V was clipped by 5 bases and J by 3 bases, with 10 bases between them. The CDR3 has 14 residues. Germline assignment: CDR1 SGHTA and CDR2 FQGNSA. CDR3 sequence (DNA): TGTGCCAGCAGCCTTCGGTCCTCTAATGAAAAACTGTTTTTT. The encoded protein is CASSLRSSNEKLFF. Full variable domain (rest looked up from reference TRBV7-2 and TRBJ1-4): GAGVSQSPSNKVTEKGKDVELRCDPISGHTALYWYRQSLGQGLEFLIYFQGNSAPDKSGLPSDRFSAERTGGSVSTLTIQRTQQEDSAVYLCASSLRSSNEKLFFGSGTQLSVL.

This clone was detected only a few times. This chain joins TRBV4-3 and TRBJ1-2; TRBD1 aligns across 7 bases. The CDR3 is made up of 14 amino acids. Germline trimming cut 3 bases from V and 3 bases from J; bases unmatched to any gene: 4. CDR1 LGHNA and CDR2 YSLEER come from the germline V gene. This CDR3 is CASSQRTGDYGYTF. As DNA, the CDR3 is TGCGCCAGCAGCCAGAGGACAGGCGACTATGGCTACACCTTC.

The chain couples TRBV18 to TRBJ2-3; 9 nucleotides match TRBD1. Germline trimming cut 3 bases from V and 2 bases from J; bases unmatched to any gene: 6. Germline V CDR1 and CDR2: KGHSH, LQKENI. The CDR3 is made up of 16 amino acids. The CDR3, as DNA: TGTGCCAGCTCACCGAGGACAGGGGCCCTCACAGATACGCAGTATTTT. It translates to CASSPRTGALTDTQYF.

The J gene is TRBJ2-7, the V gene TRBV30, with D hard to call. The CDR3 has 12 amino acids. Between the trimmed V and J ends, which lost 0 bases and 3 bases, there was a span of 6 bases. Germline lookup yields CDR1 GTSNPN and CDR2 SVGIG (reference sequence). CDR3 in amino acids: CAWSVLSYEQYF. In DNA, the CDR3 is TGTGCCTGGAGTGTACTCAGCTACGAGCAGTACTTC.

This clone was detected only once. The junction departs from the called germline gene at one end, perhaps through a read error. This chain uses TRBV2 with TRBJ2-7, with 7 bases matching TRBD2. Germline CDR1 reads SNHLY; CDR2 reads FYNNEI. This CDR3 contains 13 residues. The CDR3 DNA follows: TGTGCCGGCAGTATGGGCGGGAGCTACGAGCAGTACTTC. Protein: CAGSMGGSYEQYF.

The V call is TRBV4-2, the J call TRBJ1-1; 10 bases fit TRBD1. From germline, CDR1 is LGHNA and CDR2 YNFKEQ. After removal of 6 bases from V and 4 bases from J, the junction contained 11 bases not matched to a gene. This CDR3 is 16 amino acids long. The DNA for the CDR3 is TGTGCCAGCAGTCGCGACAGGGGGCAGGAGAGCACTGAAGCTTTCTTT. Its protein is CASSRDRGQESTEAFF.

The V call is TRBV4-1, the J call TRBJ1-2; 9 nucleotides line up with TRBD1. With V trimmed by 1 base and J by 1 base, 7 bases remained unmatched. CDR3 size: 17 residues. The V gene's germline CDR1 is MGHRA and CDR2 YSYEKL. The CDR3: CASSQAQGARNNYGYTF. CDR3 DNA sequence: TGCGCCAGCAGCCAAGCACAGGGGGCGAGGAATAACTATGGCTACACCTTC.

The chain couples TRBV19 to TRBJ2-1, with 12 bases identical to TRBD2. Germline V gene sequence: CDR1 LNHDA, CDR2 SQIVND (reference sequence). The CDR3 is made up of 16 amino acids. Trimming at V came to 8 bases and at J to 3 bases, leaving 8 bases not matched to a gene. The CDR3 nucleotides read TGTGCCAGTGGACCTAGGACTAGCGGGGACTACAATGAGCAGTTCTTC. It is translated as CASGPRTSGDYNEQFF.

The chain is built from TRBV5-8 and TRBJ2-7, with unresolved D. The CDR3 contains 15 residues. The V end was cut by 4 bases, the J end by 0 bases, with 14 bases between. Per the germline V gene, CDR1 is SGHTS and CDR2 is YDEGEE. In DNA form, the CDR3 reads TGTGCCAGCAGCAGGCATCGGCCCAGCTCCTACGAGCAGTACTTC. This encodes CASSRHRPSSYEQYF.

The rearrangement joins TRBV6-1 to TRBJ2-3; either TRBD1 or TRBD2 may fit D (5 bases each). The germline CDR1 and CDR2 sequences are MNHNS and SASEGT. Between the trimmed V and J ends, which lost 1 base and 3 bases, there was a span of 8 bases. The length of the CDR3 is 14 residues. The CDR3 nucleotides are TGTGCCAGCAGTGAAGGGTGGGGGACAGATACGCAGTATTTT. Translated: CASSEGWGTDTQYF.

The chain uses TRBV18 and TRBJ2-5, with TRBD2 as a possible D gene (5 bases). With 2 bases removed from V and 5 bases from J, the gap between germline ends came to 15 bases. CDR1 and CDR2 (germline): KGHSH, LQKENI. The CDR3 contains 15 residues. In DNA, the CDR3 is TGTGCCAGCTCACCAGACTTGGCGGGCATTGAGACCCAGTACTTC. The encoded protein is CASSPDLAGIETQYF.

There are a few counts of this clone. This chain links TRBV6-5 with TRBJ2-5, with TRBD1 identical over 10 bases. The CDR3 has 14 amino acids. J gave up 1 base and V 6 bases, and 2 bases lay outside the gene matches. In germline, CDR1 is MNHEY, CDR2 SVGAGI. As DNA, the CDR3 is TGTGCCAGCAGGACAGGGGGCACCCAAGAGACCCAGTACTTC. This sequence encodes CASRTGGTQETQYF.

J is TRBJ2-5 and V is TRBV7-2, with a possible D match to TRBD2 (7 bases). The germline gives CDR1 SGHTA, CDR2 FQGNSA. The CDR3 covers 14 residues. V lost 5 bases, J lost 4 bases, and 14 bases lay in between. The CDR3 loop is CASSPMGGPETQYF. The CDR3 DNA is TGTGCCAGCAGCCCGATGGGGGGGCCAGAGACCCAGTACTTC.

The V call is TRBV5-1, the J call TRBJ2-7; D is possibly TRBD1 (6 bases). Germline V CDR1 and CDR2: SGHRS, YFSETQ. The CDR3 runs to 14 residues. Trimming pared 0 bases from V and 7 bases from J, leaving 14 bases between. The CDR3 DNA sequence: TGCGCCAGCAGCTTGGAGGGGGTCCCTAAGGAGCAGTACTTC. The encoded protein is CASSLEGVPKEQYF.

CDR3: CASSLAGVKELFF. In nucleotides, the CDR3 is TGTGCCAGCAGCTTAGCTGGAGTTAAGGAGCTGTTTTTT. The chain has TRBV7-2 and TRBJ2-2; the D is unclear. The CDR3 loop spans 13 amino acids. V lost 0 bases and J 10 bases, leaving 9 bases between the germline ends. The germline gives CDR1 SGHTA, CDR2 FQGNSA.

The V call is TRBV18, the J call TRBJ2-7; 10 nucleotides align to TRBD1. The CDR3 runs 15 residues. Losses at the gene ends were 4 bases for V and 4 bases for J; bases not matched to a gene: 7. Germline CDR1 is KGHSH and CDR2 is LQKENI. This chain's CDR3 is CASSHLGQGVYEQYF. The CDR3, as DNA: TGTGCCAGCTCACACCTCGGACAGGGGGTATACGAGCAGTACTTC.

V gene TRBV7-9 combines with J gene TRBJ1-2; possibly TRBD1 for D (5 bases). The CDR3 extends over 13 amino acids. V shed 4 bases and J shed 5 bases, with 11 bases lying between them. Germline V gene sequence: CDR1 SEHNR, CDR2 FQNEAQ (reference sequence). The CDR3 coding sequence is TGTGCCAGCAGCTCCCCCTGGGGGTATGGCTACACCTTC. This translates into CASSSPWGYGYTF. The full variable domain, its missing parts supplied by reference TRBV7-9 and TRBJ1-2, is DTGVSQNPRHKITKRGQNVTFRCDPISEHNRLYWYRQTLGQGPEFLTYFQNEAQLEKSRLLSDRFSAERPKGSFSTLEIQRTEQGDSAMYLCASSSPWGYGYTFGSGTRLTVV.

In its sample, this clone was seen a few times. The chain combines TRBV19 with TRBJ2-1; TRBD2 matches 8 bases. The V and J ends lost 5 bases and 9 bases, in that order; junction bases with no gene match: 6. Germline V gene data show CDR1 as LNHDA and CDR2 as SQIVND (reference sequence). The CDR3 consists of 13 residues. For the CDR3, the DNA is TGTGCCAGTAGTGCCCTTCGGGGGGGTGAGCAGTTCTTC. Translating gives CASSALRGGEQFF.

The chain carries TRBV5-1 and TRBJ2-3, with 8 positions matching TRBD1. J gave up 0 bases and V 4 bases, and 4 bases lay outside the gene matches. Germline loops: CDR1 SGHRS, CDR2 YFSETQ. CDR3 length equals 15 residues. CDR3 protein: CASSHRDRSTDTQYF. The DNA for the CDR3 is TGCGCCAGCAGCCACCGGGACAGGAGCACAGATACGCAGTATTTT. The full variable domain, completed using reference TRBV5-1 and TRBJ2-3, is KAGVTQTPRYLIKTRGQQVTLSCSPISGHRSVSWYQQTPGQGLQFLFEYFSETQRNKGNFPGRFSGRQFSNSRSEMNVSTLELGDSALYLCASSHRDRSTDTQYFGPGTRLTVL.

The V gene is TRBV30, the J gene TRBJ2-7, with unresolved D. Germline values: CDR1 GTSNPN, CDR2 SVGIG (reference sequence). The length of the CDR3 is 11 residues. Trimming pared 0 bases from V and 3 bases from J, leaving 3 bases between. The CDR3 DNA reads as TGTGCCTGGAGTGTCATCTACGAGCAGTACTTC. Amino acid sequence: CAWSVIYEQYF. Full variable domain (outside the CDR3, taken from reference TRBV30 and TRBJ2-7): SQTIHQWPATLVQPVGSPLSLECTVEGTSNPNLYWYRQAAGRGLQLLFYSVGIGQISSEVPQNLSASRPQDRQFILSSKKLLLSDSGFYLCAWSVIYEQYFGPGTRLTVT.

The DNA for the CDR3 is TGTGCCACCAGCAGTGACCGACAGGGCGGAGCTGGCTACACCTTC. It codes for CATSSDRQGGAGYTF. The chain is built from TRBV15 and TRBJ1-2; 7 bases map to TRBD1. CDR1 is LNHNV, CDR2 YYDKDF, per germline (reference sequence). The trim removed 3 bases at V and 7 bases at J, leaving 11 bases unmatched. This CDR3 region has 15 residues.

The chain employs TRBV18 and TRBJ2-2; 8 bases fit TRBD1. Germline lookup yields CDR1 KGHSH and CDR2 LQKENI. This CDR3 spans 16 amino acids. V lost 3 bases to trimming and J lost 4 bases; unmatched junction nucleotides: 7. The CDR3 region has the DNA TGTGCCAGCTCACCGAGCAGGGGGCGAGGCACCGGGGAGCTGTTTTTT. Amino acid sequence: CASSPSRGRGTGELFF.

This clone was found once. V usage is TRBV14 and J usage is TRBJ2-7; no definite D call. Germline V gives CDR1 SGHDN, CDR2 FVKESK. Trimming removed 1 base from V and 3 bases from J, with 13 bases in between. The CDR3 has 15 amino acids. The CDR3 spells CASSQGVGRIYEQYF. DNA for the CDR3: TGTGCCAGCAGCCAAGGGGTCGGCAGAATCTACGAGCAGTACTTC.

V and J are TRBV15 and TRBJ1-4; no clear D gene. The germline gives CDR1 LNHNV, CDR2 YYDKDF (reference sequence). The germline V and J ends were trimmed by 5 bases and 0 bases, with 7 bases remaining between them. This CDR3 has 14 amino acids. Here the CDR3 reads CATSAPTTNEKLFF. In nucleotides, the CDR3 is TGTGCCACCAGCGCACCTACAACTAATGAAAAACTGTTTTTT.

The V and J genes are TRBV6-7 and TRBJ2-3; TRBD1 aligns across 9 bases. TRBV6-7 is marked as an open reading frame, function uncertain. The CDR3 is 19 residues long. J was trimmed by 0 bases and V by 2 bases; bases with no gene match: 12. Here the CDR3 DNA reads TGTGCCAGCAGTTACCCGAAAGGGACAGGGCGAACTAGCACAGATACGCAGTATTTT. Amino acid sequence: CASSYPKGTGRTSTDTQYF.

The chain uses TRBV4-2 and TRBJ1-5; 7 bases are a match to TRBD1. The length of the CDR3 is 17 residues. In germline, CDR1 is LGHNA, CDR2 YNFKEQ. The V gene end was trimmed by 3 bases and the J gene end by 5 bases; junction bases not matched to a gene: 13. Here the CDR3 DNA reads TGTGCCAGCAGCCACCTCCAGGGGGACAGTTGGGATCAGCCCCAGCATTTT. This codes for CASSHLQGDSWDQPQHF.

The chain is built from TRBV19 and TRBJ2-7, with no clear D. The CDR3 length is 14 residues. V lost 7 bases, J lost 3 bases, and 16 bases lay in between. The germline V gene has CDR1 LNHDA and CDR2 SQIVND (reference sequence). CDR3: CASTRSSRNYEQYF. The CDR3 bases are TGTGCCAGTACCCGGTCGTCACGGAACTACGAGCAGTACTTC.

The CDR3 loop is CASRRDREDEQYF. The CDR3 DNA follows: TGTGCCAGCAGACGGGACAGGGAGGACGAGCAGTACTTC. This rearrangement joins TRBV6-5 to TRBJ2-7; 9 bases agree with TRBD1. The germline gives CDR1 MNHEY, CDR2 SVGAGI. V was clipped by 6 bases and J by 5 bases; unmatched bases: 5. CDR3 length equals 13 residues.